This TCR beta chain was identified in a study of vaccination effects on CD4 cells after COVID-19. Findings and caveats of the study: Common cold coronaviruses were cross-recognized by only 1 of 255 vaccine-induced clones in healthy vaccinees.

The data were produced by immunoSEQ multiplex PCR, yet TCRdb's version contains in-frame clones alone and is incomplete. The sample consists of under 80,000 clones, about 70% of them appearing once. Before sequencing took place, the ViraFEST assay used viral peptide pools to expand antigen-specific CD4+ T cells. At the end of about ten days of culture, CD4+ T cells were isolated. Comments on this clone: Its antigen is undetermined.

The CDR3 is 13 residues long. V gave up 2 bases and J gave up 0 bases, with 6 bases separating them. Per the germline V gene, CDR1 is GTSNPN and CDR2 is SVGIG (reference sequence). The starting material was CD4+ T cells from PBMCs cultured with HCoV-229E spike peptides, obtained before COVID-19 vaccination. This TCR came from a human donor who received a COVID-19 vaccine. The V and J genes are TRBV30 and TRBJ2-3, with D possibly called TRBD1 or TRBD2 (5 bases each). In DNA, the CDR3 is TGTGCCTGGAGTCGGGACAGCACAGATACGCAGTATTTT. This encodes CAWSRDSTDTQYF. The variable domain in full, completed from reference TRBV30 and TRBJ2-3, reads SQTIHQWPATLVQPVGSPLSLECTVEGTSNPNLYWYRQAAGRGLQLLFYSVGIGQISSEVPQNLSASRPQDRQFILSSKKLLLSDSGFYLCAWSRDSTDTQYFGPGTRLTVL.